The entry that follows covers one TCR beta chain sequence. This record belongs to a study of shared T cell receptors in the human thymus. The length of the CDR3 is 22 residues. In germline, CDR1 is MDHEN, CDR2 SYDVKM. Germline trimming cut 3 bases from V and 0 bases from J; bases unmatched to any gene: 22. Assay used: immunoSEQ multiplex PCR; TCRdb lists only in-frame clones, some missing. This sample has roughly 560,000 clones, with around three quarters found just once. These data were also filed under a second study, of human thymus T cells. From that second work: Resections from corrective heart surgery supplied the thymus tissue.

The rearrangement joins TRBV28 to TRBJ2-7, with 11 bases that match TRBD2. The sequenced sample was thymocytes. The clonotype originates from a boy younger than two with a congenital heart defect. The CDR3 here is CASSFSLTTNDKTSGNSYEQYF. The CDR3 coding sequence is TGTGCCAGCAGTTTTTCGCTAACAACAAACGATAAGACTAGCGGGAACTCCTACGAGCAGTACTTC.